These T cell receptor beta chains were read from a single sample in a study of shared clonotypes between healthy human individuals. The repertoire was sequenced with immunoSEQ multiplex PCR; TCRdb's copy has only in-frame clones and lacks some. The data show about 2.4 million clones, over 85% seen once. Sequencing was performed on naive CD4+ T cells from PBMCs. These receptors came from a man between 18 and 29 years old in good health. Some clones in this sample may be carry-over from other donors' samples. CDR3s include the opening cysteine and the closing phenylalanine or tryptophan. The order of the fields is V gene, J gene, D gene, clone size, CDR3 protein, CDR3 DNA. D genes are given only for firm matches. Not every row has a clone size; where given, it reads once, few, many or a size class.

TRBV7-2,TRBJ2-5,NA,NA,CASSFYGRETQYF,TGTGCCAGCAGCTTTTACGGGAGAGAGACCCAGTACTTC
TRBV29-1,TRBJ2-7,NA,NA,CSVEENKGTRVREQYF,TGCAGCGTTGAAGAAAATAAGGGGACAAGGGTTCGCGAGCAGTACTTC
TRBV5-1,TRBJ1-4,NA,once,CASSLTGFTNEKLFF,TGCGCCAGCAGCTTGACGGGGTTTACTAATGAAAAACTGTTTTTT
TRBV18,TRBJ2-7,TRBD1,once,CASSPTGQIYEQYF,TGTGCCAGCTCACCAACGGGACAGATCTACGAGCAGTACTTC
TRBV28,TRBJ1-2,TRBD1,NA,CASSLQQGAIYGYTF,TGTGCCAGCAGCCTACAACAGGGGGCAATCTATGGCTACACCTTC
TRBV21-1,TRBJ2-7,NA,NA,CASSRHEGQAAYEQYF,TGTGCCAGCAGCCGACATGAAGGACAGGCGGCCTACGAGCAGTACTTC
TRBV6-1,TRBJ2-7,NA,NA,CASSEGITADTYEQYF,TGTGCCAGCAGTGAGGGGATCACAGCCGATACCTACGAGCAGTACTTC
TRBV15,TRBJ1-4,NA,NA,CATSRSMTGPNEKLFF,TGTGCCACCAGCAGATCTATGACAGGTCCTAATGAAAAACTGTTTTTT
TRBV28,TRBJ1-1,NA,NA,CASSLGGLGTEAFF,TGTGCCAGCAGTTTGGGGGGGCTCGGCACTGAAGCTTTCTTT
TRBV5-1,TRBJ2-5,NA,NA,CASSFNAQGGSETQYF,TGCGCCAGCAGCTTCAACGCACAGGGAGGTTCGGAGACCCAGTACTTC
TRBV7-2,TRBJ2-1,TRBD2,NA,CASSTHPTSGRAQGEQFF,TGTGCCAGCAGCACACACCCGACTAGCGGGAGGGCTCAGGGGGAGCAGTTCTTC
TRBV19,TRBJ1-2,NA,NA,CASSMPGRIYGYTF,TGTGCCAGTAGTATGCCGGGCAGAATCTATGGCTACACCTTC
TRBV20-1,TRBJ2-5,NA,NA,CSAAGISYF,TGCAGTGCCGCAGGGATAAGTTACTTC
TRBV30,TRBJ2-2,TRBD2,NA,CAWSRGLASTGELFF,TGTGCCTGGAGCCGGGGACTAGCCAGCACCGGGGAGCTGTTTTTT
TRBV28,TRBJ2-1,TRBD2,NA,CASSSRTSGIEQFF,TGTGCCAGCAGTTCACGGACTAGCGGGATTGAGCAGTTCTTC
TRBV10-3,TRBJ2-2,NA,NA,CAISAAQPNTGELFF,TGTGCCATCAGTGCGGCACAACCGAACACCGGGGAGCTGTTTTTT
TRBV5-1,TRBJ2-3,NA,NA,CASSELFPRRESTDTQYF,TGCGCCAGCAGCGAATTGTTTCCCAGACGGGAGAGCACAGATACGCAGTATTTT
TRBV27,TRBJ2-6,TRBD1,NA,CASSLATGFGANVLTF,TGTGCCAGCAGTTTGGCGACAGGGTTCGGGGCCAACGTCCTGACTTTC
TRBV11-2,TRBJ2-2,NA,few,CASSLVAGGAGELFF,TGTGCCAGCAGCTTAGTCGCTGGGGGCGCCGGGGAGCTGTTTTTT
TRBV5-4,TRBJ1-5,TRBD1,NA,CATTTGNQPQHF,TGTGCCACCACGACAGGGAATCAGCCCCAGCATTTT
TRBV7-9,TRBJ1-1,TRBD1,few,CASSRQGNTEAFF,TGTGCCAGCAGCCGACAGGGGAACACTGAAGCTTTCTTT
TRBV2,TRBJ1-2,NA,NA,CASSEGWGRLYGYTF,TGTGCCAGCAGTGAAGGCTGGGGACGGCTCTATGGCTACACCTTC
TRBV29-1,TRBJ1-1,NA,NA,CSVMWRAPMNTEAFF,TGCAGCGTGATGTGGCGAGCCCCGATGAACACTGAAGCTTTCTTT
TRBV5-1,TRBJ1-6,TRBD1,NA,CASSSQGGHDSPLHF,TGCGCCAGCAGCTCCCAGGGGGGTCATGATTCACCCCTCCACTTT
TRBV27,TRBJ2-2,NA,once,CASKRTENTGELFF,TGTGCCAGCAAACGAACAGAGAACACCGGGGAGCTGTTTTTT
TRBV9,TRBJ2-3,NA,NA,CASSPHRGTTSTDTQYF,TGTGCCAGCAGCCCGCACAGGGGGACTACTAGCACAGATACGCAGTATTTT
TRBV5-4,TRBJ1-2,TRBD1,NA,CASSPPQGALGYTF,TGTGCCAGCAGCCCGCCACAGGGGGCTCTGGGCTACACCTTC